This T cell receptor (beta chain) was recovered during a study of Ad26.COV2.S vaccination and SARS-CoV-2 variants. The study, taken as a whole, reports: Placebo recipients showed lower spike-specific TCR breadth than vaccinees.

Treatment given: some 20 received Ad26.COV2.S at low or high dose, single or two shots; 5 received placebo; per-sample allocation not given. Day 63 after the first injection of vaccine or placebo was the sampling time. This table comes from immunoSEQ multiplex PCR, and its TCRdb copy is limited to in-frame clones, with some not included. The sample yields roughly 420,000 clones, approximately 89% seen once. This clone was seen a single time. What it binds is unknown. The CDR3 is 17 residues long. Germline V gene lookup returns CDR1 LNHNV and CDR2 YYDKDF (reference sequence). Losses at the gene ends were 3 bases for V and 7 bases for J; bases not matched to a gene: 7.

The source of this sequence is a person between 18 and 65 years old who received the Ad26.COV2.S COVID-19 vaccine or a placebo. The chain joins TRBV15 to TRBJ2-2, with TRBD2 matching 14 bases. Specimen: peripheral blood, collected in a trial of Ad26.COV2.S vaccine versus placebo. CDR3 in DNA: TGTGCCACCAGCAGGCGAATTGGGACTAGCGGGAGCGGGGAGCTGTTTTTT. This sequence encodes CATSRRIGTSGSGELFF.